A single sample is the source of the 27 T cell receptor beta chains below, sequenced in a study of CD8+ T cells in alopecia areata. Sample treatment: oral pan-JAK inhibitor, 5-10 mg twice daily. Following extraction, RNA underwent reverse transcription to cDNA, which served as the sequencing template. Here immunoSEQ multiplex PCR was the method, and the copy in TCRdb shows in-frame clones only, minus some. This table holds approximately 180,000 clones, around 64% found once. This specimen was CD4+ T cells sorted from blood, taken at week 49, from a patient treated with tofacitinib. The receptor source for this set is a human donor with alopecia areata.

The count of this clone is one. The chain carries TRBV5-1 and TRBJ1-1; D unresolved. This CDR3 is 13 amino acids long. Trimming stripped 6 bases from V and 0 bases from J, with 9 bases between. Germline CDR1 is SGHRS and CDR2 is YFSETQ. The CDR3 nucleotides read TGCGCCAGCACCCTTAATATGAACACTGAAGCTTTCTTT. Translated, it gives CASTLNMNTEAFF.

The genes are TRBV5-6 and TRBJ2-1; 7 positions match TRBD1. Germline CDR1 is SGHDT and CDR2 is YYEEEE. The CDR3 covers 14 residues. V dropped 5 bases and J dropped 1; count of bases not matched to a gene: 3. The CDR3 loop reads CASRGGLSYNEQFF. DNA for the CDR3: TGTGCCAGCAGAGGGGGCTTGTCCTACAATGAGCAGTTCTTC.

This chain links TRBV25-1 with TRBJ2-7, with 8 bases fitting TRBD1. CDR1 is MGHDK, CDR2 SYGVNS, per germline. This CDR3 comprises 13 residues. The V and J ends lost 6 bases and 9 bases, in that order; junction bases with no gene match: 10. The CDR3 coding sequence is TGTGCCAGCAGCACAGGGGGACGAGCGTTGCAGTACTTC. Translation gives CASSTGGRALQYF.

This clone was found a few times. This chain connects TRBV29-1 to TRBJ2-5; the match to TRBD2 covers 9 bases. V gave up 1 base and J gave up 4 bases; unmatched junction bases: 10. The germline gives CDR1 SQVTM, CDR2 ANQGSEA. The CDR3 totals 16 residues. The CDR3 spells CSVEVPPGLARETQYF. The DNA for the CDR3 is TGCAGCGTTGAAGTGCCACCGGGACTAGCAAGAGAGACCCAGTACTTC.

The chain links TRBV11-2 to TRBJ1-6; unclear D gene. Germline V gives CDR1 SGHAT, CDR2 FQNNGV. V shed 0 bases and J shed 2 bases, with 5 bases lying between them. There are 15 residues in the CDR3. The chain's CDR3 is CASSLDRTYNSPLHF. CDR3 coding DNA: TGTGCCAGCAGCTTAGACCGGACCTATAATTCACCCCTCCACTTT.

This clone occurred a few times. The chain combines TRBV29-1 with TRBJ1-1; D is unresolved. Per germline, CDR1 SQVTM and CDR2 ANQGSEA. CDR3 length equals 15 residues. V lost 5 bases to trimming and J lost 1 base, with 17 bases between them. The DNA of the CDR3 is TGCAGCGTTATGACCCAACTAATTCAGAACACTGAAGCTTTCTTT. Translating gives CSVMTQLIQNTEAFF.

V gene TRBV4-3 combines with J gene TRBJ2-5, with 7 nucleotides matching TRBD2. Germline V gene sequence: CDR1 LGHNA, CDR2 YSLEER. This CDR3 is built from 15 residues. With 3 bases clipped from V and 2 bases from J, the junction kept 6 bases outside the gene matches. Written as DNA, the CDR3 is TGCGCCAGCAGCCAGACACCGGGACTACAAGAGACCCAGTACTTC. Its protein is CASSQTPGLQETQYF.

The chain employs TRBV20-1 and TRBJ2-5; D perhaps matches TRBD2 (5 bases). Germline V lookup: CDR1 DFQATT, CDR2 SNEGSKA (reference sequence). The CDR3 contains 11 residues. Trimming took off 4 bases at V and 4 bases at J, with 7 bases between the two ends. The CDR3 loop is CSANSAETQYF. The CDR3 DNA reads as TGCAGTGCTAATAGCGCAGAGACCCAGTACTTC.

This rearrangement joins TRBV10-3 to TRBJ2-6; D remains ambiguous. CDR3 size: 12 residues. V was pared by 3 bases and J by 4 bases, with 1 base between. Germline loops: CDR1 ENHRY, CDR2 SYGVKD. DNA of the CDR3: TGTGCCATCAGTGAAGGGGCCAACGTCCTGACTTTC. It codes for CAISEGANVLTF.

This clone was picked up a small number of times. The chain is built from TRBV10-3 and TRBJ2-5; 8 bases align to TRBD1. From germline, CDR1 is ENHRY and CDR2 SYGVKD. The CDR3 covers 13 residues. V dropped 10 bases and J dropped 4; count of bases not matched to a gene: 8. The CDR3 loop reads CATKDRVGETQYF. DNA for the CDR3: TGTGCCACCAAGGACAGGGTAGGAGAGACCCAGTACTTC.

There are a few counts of this clone. The chain joins TRBV25-1 to TRBJ1-6, with D unresolved. Trimming removed 6 bases at V and 8 bases at J, with 8 bases between. The CDR3 length is 12 residues. In germline, CDR1 is MGHDK, CDR2 SYGVNS. CDR3 sequence (DNA): TGTGCCAGCAGGACGGCGGATTCACCCCTCCACTTT. Translation gives CASRTADSPLHF.

This clone came up once. Being one base from a much bigger clone, this may be a read error. This sequence joins TRBV7-2 and TRBJ2-1, with D uncertain. The CDR3 is 12 residues long. Germline-derived CDR1 and CDR2 are SGHTA and FQGNSA. The CDR3 DNA sequence: TGTGCCGGCAGCTTATCTCGGGATGAGCAGTTCTTC. Its protein product is CAGSLSRDEQFF. The entire variable domain, with the rest obtained from reference TRBV7-2 and TRBJ2-1, is as follows: GAGVSQSPSNKVTEKGKDVELRCDPISGHTALYWYRQSLGQGLEFLIYFQGNSAPDKSGLPSDRFSAERTGGSVSTLTIQRTQQEDSAVYLCAGSLSRDEQFFGPGTRLTVL.

The chain uses TRBV28 and TRBJ2-7; possibly TRBD2 for D (5 bases). V lost 2 bases and J 5 bases, leaving 19 bases between the germline ends. Germline CDR1 MDHEN, CDR2 SYDVKM. The CDR3 covers 16 residues. The CDR3 region is CASSLGREWYSHEQYF. As DNA, the CDR3 is TGTGCCAGCAGTTTAGGTAGGGAGTGGTATAGCCACGAGCAGTACTTC.

The chain has TRBV11-2 and TRBJ1-4; D ambiguous. From germline, CDR1 is SGHAT and CDR2 FQNNGV. The germline V and J ends were trimmed by 3 bases and 5 bases, with 10 bases remaining between them. The CDR3 totals 14 residues. CDR3 protein: CASSFGTANEKLFF. In DNA, the CDR3 is TGTGCCAGCAGCTTCGGAACGGCGAATGAAAAACTGTTTTTT.

This clone appeared a few times. V usage is TRBV6-5 and J usage is TRBJ2-3, with D possibly TRBD1 on 5 matching bases. V gave up 2 bases and J gave up 2 bases, with 8 bases separating them. This CDR3 is 14 amino acids long. Germline CDR1 MNHEY, CDR2 SVGAGI. The CDR3 coding sequence is TGTGCCAGCAGTTACGCACAGGACACAGATACGCAGTATTTT. Translated: CASSYAQDTDTQYF.

The chain couples TRBV29-1 to TRBJ1-1; D is ambiguous. The CDR3 covers 13 residues. Trimming took off 4 bases at V and 0 bases at J, with 9 bases between the two ends. Per the germline V gene, CDR1 is SQVTM and CDR2 is ANQGSEA. The CDR3 spells CSVVPLLNTEAFF. The CDR3 region has the DNA TGCAGCGTTGTTCCGCTATTGAACACTGAAGCTTTCTTT.

The chain uses TRBV29-1 and TRBJ1-1; 7 nucleotides align to TRBD1. This CDR3 spans 14 amino acids. The trim removed 4 bases at V and 5 bases at J, leaving 10 bases unmatched. Germline loops: CDR1 SQVTM, CDR2 ANQGSEA. The CDR3 bases are TGCAGCGTTGTCAAACCGACAGGGCGGACTGAAGCTTTCTTT. Its protein product is CSVVKPTGRTEAFF.

The chain recombines TRBV5-6 with TRBJ2-7; D possibly corresponds to TRBD2 (7 bases). The CDR3 is 14 residues long. Trimming left V 2 bases short and J 3 bases short, with 12 bases between. CDR1 and CDR2 (germline): SGHDT, YYEEEE. CDR3 in DNA: TGTGCCAGCAGCTTCAGAGGGGGGGGCTACGAGCAGTACTTC. Its protein is CASSFRGGGYEQYF. The entire variable domain, with the rest obtained from reference TRBV5-6 and TRBJ2-7, is as follows: DAGVTQSPTHLIKTRGQQVTLRCSPKSGHDTVSWYQQALGQGPQFIFQYYEEEERQRGNFPDRFSGHQFPNYSSELNVNALLLGDSALYLCASSFRGGGYEQYFGPGTRLTVT.

The chain combines TRBV30 with TRBJ1-2, with a weak D call TRBD1 (5 bases). With 5 bases removed from V and 3 bases from J, the gap between germline ends came to 13 bases. The CDR3 extends over 13 amino acids. Germline-derived CDR1 and CDR2 are GTSNPN and SVGIG (reference sequence). The CDR3 here is CAWERGQYYGYTF. Here the CDR3 DNA reads TGTGCCTGGGAAAGGGGTCAGTACTATGGCTACACCTTC.

The chain joins TRBV29-1 to TRBJ2-7; D remains unclear. V lost 4 bases, J lost 0 bases, and 10 bases lay in between. Germline V gene sequence: CDR1 SQVTM, CDR2 ANQGSEA. This CDR3 is 13 amino acids long. CDR3 DNA: TGCAGCGTTGCCCAGATTTCCTCCTACGAGCAGTACTTC. Translation: CSVAQISSYEQYF.

In its sample, this clone was seen a few times. The chain uses TRBV29-1 and TRBJ2-6; D gene ambiguous. Between the trimmed V and J ends, which lost 3 bases and 0 bases, there was a span of 9 bases. Germline V gene data show CDR1 as SQVTM and CDR2 as ANQGSEA. The CDR3 contains 15 residues. The CDR3 here is CSVDAEVSGANVLTF. DNA for the CDR3: TGCAGCGTTGATGCAGAAGTCTCTGGGGCCAACGTCCTGACTTTC.

V and J are TRBV23-1 and TRBJ1-6, with D unclear. TRBV23-1 is designated an ORF whose function remains uncertain. CDR3 length: 16 residues. V lost 4 bases to trimming and J lost 4 bases, with 14 bases between them. The CDR3 loop is CASSRIWAPYNSPLHF. CDR3 sequence (DNA): TGCGCCAGCAGTCGGATCTGGGCTCCTTATAATTCACCCCTCCACTTT.

The chain links TRBV9 to TRBJ1-2; D uncertain. The CDR3 is 14 amino acids. V was cut by 0 bases and J by 2 bases, with 8 bases left in between. The V gene's germline CDR1 is SGDLS and CDR2 YYNGEE. The CDR3 DNA reads as TGTGCCAGCAGCGTAGATGCAGAAAACTATGGCTACACCTTC. Its protein product is CASSVDAENYGYTF.

This chain links TRBV25-1 with TRBJ2-7, with TRBD1 matching 7 bases. This CDR3 region has 14 residues. After removal of 1 base from V and 5 bases from J, the junction contained 5 bases not matched to a gene. From germline, CDR1 is MGHDK and CDR2 SYGVNS. The CDR3 DNA sequence: TGTGCCAGCAGTGAATCTACAGGGGTAAACGAGCAGTACTTC. This gives the protein CASSESTGVNEQYF.

The J gene is TRBJ1-4, the V gene TRBV25-1, with 9 bases that match TRBD1. The CDR3 is 15 amino acids. The germline V gene has CDR1 MGHDK and CDR2 SYGVNS. With 3 bases clipped from V and 7 bases from J, the junction kept 6 bases outside the gene matches. DNA for the CDR3: TGTGCCAGCAGTGACGGACAGGGGCTCTCTGAAAAACTGTTTTTT. Amino acids: CASSDGQGLSEKLFF.

The V and J genes are TRBV2 and TRBJ1-6; D may be TRBD1 (5 bases). CDR3 size: 14 residues. Germline CDR1 is SNHLY and CDR2 is FYNNEI. V lost 1 base to trimming and J lost 7 bases, with 8 bases between them. The CDR3 nucleotides read TGTGCCAGCAGTGAAGAGCAGGGAAATTCACCCCTCCACTTT. Protein sequence: CASSEEQGNSPLHF.

This chain uses TRBV7-9 with TRBJ2-3; 9 nucleotides line up with TRBD2. V was clipped by 6 bases and J by 4 bases; unmatched bases: 14. The CDR3 extends over 17 amino acids. CDR1 is SEHNR and CDR2 is FQNEAQ in the germline V gene (reference sequence). The CDR3: CASRQNAGLAVPDTQYF. CDR3 in DNA: TGTGCCAGCAGGCAAAACGCGGGACTAGCTGTCCCAGATACGCAGTATTTT.